This entry is about one T cell receptor (beta chain). This entry belongs to a study of Ad26.COV2.S vaccination and SARS-CoV-2 variants. Treatment reported: some 19 received Ad26.COV2.S at low or high dose, single or two shots; roughly five received placebo; per-sample allocation not given. Collection of the samples took place on day 63 after the first injection of vaccine or placebo. The method was immunoSEQ multiplex PCR; TCRdb's version includes in-frame clones alone and lacks a portion of them. The repertoire has over 350,000 clones, approximately 86% of them found once; the top ten carry approximately 3.7%. V was cut by 0 bases and J by 6 bases, with 11 bases left in between. In germline, CDR1 is LGHNA, CDR2 YSLEER. The CDR3 is made up of 15 amino acids.

The material was peripheral blood, obtained in a trial of Ad26.COV2.S vaccine versus placebo. The chain recombines TRBV4-3 with TRBJ2-2; D remains unclear. The receptor's source is a person between 18 and 65 years old who received the Ad26.COV2.S COVID-19 vaccine or a placebo. As DNA, the CDR3 is TGCGCCAGCAGCCAAGATTCGGTTCGGGCCGGGGAGCTGTTTTTT. Its protein product is CASSQDSVRAGELFF.